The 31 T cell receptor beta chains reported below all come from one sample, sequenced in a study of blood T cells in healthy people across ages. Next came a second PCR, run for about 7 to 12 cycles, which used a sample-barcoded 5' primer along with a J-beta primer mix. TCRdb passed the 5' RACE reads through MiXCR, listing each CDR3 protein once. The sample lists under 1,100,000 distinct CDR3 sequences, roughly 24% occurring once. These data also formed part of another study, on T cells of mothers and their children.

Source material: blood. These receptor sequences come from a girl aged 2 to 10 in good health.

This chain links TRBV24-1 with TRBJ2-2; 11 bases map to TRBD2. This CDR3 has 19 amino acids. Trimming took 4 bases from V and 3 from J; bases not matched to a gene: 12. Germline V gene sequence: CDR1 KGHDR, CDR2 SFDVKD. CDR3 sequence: CATSDTGLAGPPHTGELFF. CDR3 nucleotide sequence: TGTGCCACCAGTGACACCGGACTAGCGGGTCCCCCCCACACCGGGGAGCTGTTTTTT.

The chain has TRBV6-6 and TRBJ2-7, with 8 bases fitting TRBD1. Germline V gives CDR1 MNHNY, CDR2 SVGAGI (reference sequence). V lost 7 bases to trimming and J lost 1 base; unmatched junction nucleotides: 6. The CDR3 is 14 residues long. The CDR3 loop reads CASIWDRYSYEQYF. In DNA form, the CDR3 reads TGTGCCAGCATCTGGGACAGGTATTCCTACGAGCAGTACTTC.

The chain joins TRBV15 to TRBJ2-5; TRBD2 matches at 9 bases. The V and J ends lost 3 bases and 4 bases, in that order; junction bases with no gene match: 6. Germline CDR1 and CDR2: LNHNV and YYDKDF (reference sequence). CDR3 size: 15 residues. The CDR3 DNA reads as TGTGCCACCAGCAGGGTGACTAGCGGATTAGAGACCCAGTACTTC. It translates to CATSRVTSGLETQYF. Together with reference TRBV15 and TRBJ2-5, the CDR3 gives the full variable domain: DAMVIQNPRYQVTQFGKPVTLSCSQTLNHNVMYWYQQKSSQAPKLLFHYYDKDFNNEADTPDNFQSRRPNTSFCFLDIRSPGLGDTAMYLCATSRVTSGLETQYFGPGTRLLVL.

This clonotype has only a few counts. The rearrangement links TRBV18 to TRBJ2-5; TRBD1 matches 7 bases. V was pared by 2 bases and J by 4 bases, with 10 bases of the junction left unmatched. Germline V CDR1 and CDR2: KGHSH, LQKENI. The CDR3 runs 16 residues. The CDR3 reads CASSPVVTGFGETQYF. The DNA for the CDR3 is TGTGCCAGCTCACCAGTAGTGACAGGGTTCGGAGAGACCCAGTACTTC.

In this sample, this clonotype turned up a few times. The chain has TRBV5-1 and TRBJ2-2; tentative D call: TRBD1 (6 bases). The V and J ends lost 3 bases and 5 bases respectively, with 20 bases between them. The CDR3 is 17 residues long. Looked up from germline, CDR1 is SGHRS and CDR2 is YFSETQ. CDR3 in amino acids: CASSWGRSQGHTGELFF. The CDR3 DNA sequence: TGCGCCAGCAGCTGGGGACGCAGTCAGGGGCATACCGGGGAGCTGTTTTTT.

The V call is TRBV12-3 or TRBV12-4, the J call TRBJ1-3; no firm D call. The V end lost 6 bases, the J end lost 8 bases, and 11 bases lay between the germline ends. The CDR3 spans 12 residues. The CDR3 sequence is CASSMAGDTIYF. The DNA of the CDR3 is TGTGCCAGCAGCATGGCCGGGGACACCATATATTTT.

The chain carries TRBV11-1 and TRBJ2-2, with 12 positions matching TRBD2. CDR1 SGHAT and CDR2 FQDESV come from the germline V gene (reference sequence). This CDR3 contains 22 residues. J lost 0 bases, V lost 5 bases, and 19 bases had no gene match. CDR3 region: CASSPPIRQGLAGGTNTGELFF. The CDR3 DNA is TGTGCCAGCAGCCCACCGATCAGACAGGGACTAGCGGGCGGAACGAACACCGGGGAGCTGTTTTTT. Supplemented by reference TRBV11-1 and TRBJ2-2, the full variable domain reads EAEVAQSPRYKITEKSQAVAFWCDPISGHATLYWYRQILGQGPELLVQFQDESVVDDSQLPKDRFSAERLKGVDSTLKIQPAELGDSAMYLCASSPPIRQGLAGGTNTGELFFGEGSRLTVL.

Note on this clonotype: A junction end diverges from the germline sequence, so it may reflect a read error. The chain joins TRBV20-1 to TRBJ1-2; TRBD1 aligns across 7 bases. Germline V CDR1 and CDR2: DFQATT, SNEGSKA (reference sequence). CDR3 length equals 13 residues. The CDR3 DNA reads TGCAGTGCCAGAGAGACAGGGAACTATGGCTACACCTTC. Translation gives CSARETGNYGYTF.

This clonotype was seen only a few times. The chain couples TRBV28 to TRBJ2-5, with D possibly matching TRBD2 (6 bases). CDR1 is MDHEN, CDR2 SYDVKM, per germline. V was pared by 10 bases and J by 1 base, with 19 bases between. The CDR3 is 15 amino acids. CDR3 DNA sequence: TGTGCCACCAAAGGCTATGGGGGGATCCAAGAGACCCAGTACTTC. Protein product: CATKGYGGIQETQYF.

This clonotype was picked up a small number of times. CDR3 residues: CASSFGGLSYEQYF. The CDR3 DNA sequence: TGTGCCAGCAGCTTTGGGGGGCTGTCGTACGAGCAGTACTTC. The chain carries TRBV7-2 and TRBJ2-7, with D perhaps assigned TRBD1 or TRBD2 (6 bases each). The germline V and J ends were trimmed by 3 bases and 4 bases, with 13 bases remaining between them. The germline CDR1 and CDR2 sequences are SGHTA and FQGNSA. The CDR3 has 14 residues.

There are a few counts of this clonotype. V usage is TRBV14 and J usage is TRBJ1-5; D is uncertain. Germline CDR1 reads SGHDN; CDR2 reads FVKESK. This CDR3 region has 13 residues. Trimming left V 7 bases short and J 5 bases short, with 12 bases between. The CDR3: CASNQEFDQPQHF. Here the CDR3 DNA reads TGTGCCAGCAACCAGGAATTTGATCAGCCCCAGCATTTT.

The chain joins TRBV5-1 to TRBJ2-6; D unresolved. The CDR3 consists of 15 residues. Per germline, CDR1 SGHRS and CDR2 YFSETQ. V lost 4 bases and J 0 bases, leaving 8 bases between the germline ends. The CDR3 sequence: CASSPVNSGANVLTF. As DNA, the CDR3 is TGCGCCAGCAGCCCAGTCAACTCTGGGGCCAACGTCCTGACTTTC.

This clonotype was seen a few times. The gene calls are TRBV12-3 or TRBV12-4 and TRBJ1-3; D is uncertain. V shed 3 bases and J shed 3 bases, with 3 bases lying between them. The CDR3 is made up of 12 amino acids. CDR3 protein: CASSFIGNTIYF. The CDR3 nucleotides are TGTGCCAGCAGTTTCATTGGAAACACCATATATTTT.

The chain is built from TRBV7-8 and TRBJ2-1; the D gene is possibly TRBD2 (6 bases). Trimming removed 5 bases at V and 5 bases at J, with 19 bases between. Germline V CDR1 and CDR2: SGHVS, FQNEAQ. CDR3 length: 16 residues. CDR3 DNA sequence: TGTGCCAGCAGCGCACTCCGGGAGTACTATAACAATGAGCAGTTCTTC. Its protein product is CASSALREYYNNEQFF.

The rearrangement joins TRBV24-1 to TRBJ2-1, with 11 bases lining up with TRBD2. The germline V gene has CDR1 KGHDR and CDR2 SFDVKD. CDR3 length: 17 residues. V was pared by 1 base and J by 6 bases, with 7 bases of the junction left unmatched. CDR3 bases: TGTGCCACCAGTGATTTATCCCTAGCGGGGGGACCCAATGAGCAGTTCTTC. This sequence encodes CATSDLSLAGGPNEQFF.

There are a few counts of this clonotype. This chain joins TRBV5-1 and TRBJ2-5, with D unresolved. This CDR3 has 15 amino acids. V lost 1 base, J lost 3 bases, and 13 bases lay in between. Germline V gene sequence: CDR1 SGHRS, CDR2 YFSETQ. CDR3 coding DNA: TGCGCCAGCAGCTTGTCCGCAGGAAAGGAAGAGACCCAGTACTTC. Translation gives CASSLSAGKEETQYF.

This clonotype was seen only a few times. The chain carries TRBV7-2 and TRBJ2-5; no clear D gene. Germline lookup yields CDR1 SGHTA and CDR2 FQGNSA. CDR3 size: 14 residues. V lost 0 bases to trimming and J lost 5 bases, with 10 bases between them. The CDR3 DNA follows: TGTGCCAGCAGCTTAGCGCTAGTTGGTGAGACCCAGTACTTC. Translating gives CASSLALVGETQYF.

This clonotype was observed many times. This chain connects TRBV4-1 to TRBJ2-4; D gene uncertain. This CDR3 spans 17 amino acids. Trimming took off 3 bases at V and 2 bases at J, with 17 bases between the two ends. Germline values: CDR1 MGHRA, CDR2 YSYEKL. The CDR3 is CASSQYVVQPTKNIQYF. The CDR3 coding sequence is TGCGCCAGCAGCCAGTATGTCGTCCAGCCAACCAAAAACATTCAGTACTTC.

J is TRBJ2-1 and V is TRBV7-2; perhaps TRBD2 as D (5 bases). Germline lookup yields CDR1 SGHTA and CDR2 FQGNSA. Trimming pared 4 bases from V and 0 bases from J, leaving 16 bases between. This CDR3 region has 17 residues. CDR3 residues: CASSSEGGTSSYNEQFF. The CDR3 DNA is TGTGCCAGCAGCTCCGAGGGCGGTACGAGCTCCTACAATGAGCAGTTCTTC. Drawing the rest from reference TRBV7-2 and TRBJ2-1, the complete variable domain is GAGVSQSPSNKVTEKGKDVELRCDPISGHTALYWYRQSLGQGLEFLIYFQGNSAPDKSGLPSDRFSAERTGGSVSTLTIQRTQQEDSAVYLCASSSEGGTSSYNEQFFGPGTRLTVL.

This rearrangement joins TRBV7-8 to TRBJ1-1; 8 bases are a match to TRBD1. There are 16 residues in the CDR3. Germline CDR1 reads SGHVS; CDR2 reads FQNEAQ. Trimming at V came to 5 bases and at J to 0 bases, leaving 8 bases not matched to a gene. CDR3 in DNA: TGTGCCAGCAGCCTACCCGGACAGGGCCTGAACACTGAAGCTTTCTTT. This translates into CASSLPGQGLNTEAFF.

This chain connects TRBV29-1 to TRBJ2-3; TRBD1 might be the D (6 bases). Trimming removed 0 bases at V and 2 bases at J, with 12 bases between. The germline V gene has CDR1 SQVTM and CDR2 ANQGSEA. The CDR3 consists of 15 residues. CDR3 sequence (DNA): TGCAGCGTTGAAGATCGACAGGCCGACACAGATACGCAGTATTTT. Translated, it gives CSVEDRQADTDTQYF.

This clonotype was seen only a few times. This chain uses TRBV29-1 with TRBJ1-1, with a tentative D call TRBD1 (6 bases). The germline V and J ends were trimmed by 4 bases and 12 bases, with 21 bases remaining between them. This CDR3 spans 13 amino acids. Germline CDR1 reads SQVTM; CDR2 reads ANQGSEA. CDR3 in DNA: TGCAGCGTTGTTGGAGCAGGGGAGAGTTCGCCTTTCTTT. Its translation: CSVVGAGESSPFF.

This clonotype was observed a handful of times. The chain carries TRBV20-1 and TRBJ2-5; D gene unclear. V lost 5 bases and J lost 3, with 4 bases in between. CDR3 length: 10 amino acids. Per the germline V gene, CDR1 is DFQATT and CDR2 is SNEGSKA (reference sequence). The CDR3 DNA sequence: TGCAGTGCTGTAAAAGAGACCCAGTACTTC. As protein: CSAVKETQYF.

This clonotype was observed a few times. The CDR3 DNA reads as TGCAGCGCCCTTCTCGGGACGGCAAAAAAACTGTTTTTT. Residues: CSALLGTAKKLFF. This chain links TRBV29-1 with TRBJ1-4, with a tentative D call TRBD1 (5 bases). From germline, CDR1 is SQVTM and CDR2 ANQGSEA. Between the trimmed V and J ends, which lost 7 bases and 9 bases, there was a span of 18 bases. This CDR3 is 13 amino acids long.

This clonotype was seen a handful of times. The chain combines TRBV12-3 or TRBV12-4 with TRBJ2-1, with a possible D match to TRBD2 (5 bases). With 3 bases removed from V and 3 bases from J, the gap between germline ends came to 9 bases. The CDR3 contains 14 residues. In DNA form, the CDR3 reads TGTGCCAGCAGTTTTGGGAGAAACTACAATGAGCAGTTCTTC. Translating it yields CASSFGRNYNEQFF.

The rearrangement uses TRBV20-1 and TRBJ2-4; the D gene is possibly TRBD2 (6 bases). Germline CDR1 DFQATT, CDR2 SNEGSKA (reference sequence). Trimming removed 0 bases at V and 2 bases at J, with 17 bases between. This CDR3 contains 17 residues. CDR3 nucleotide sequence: TGCAGTGCTAGAGATGGGGAAGGGAGGAGGCCCAAAAACATTCAGTACTTC. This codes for CSARDGEGRRPKNIQYF.

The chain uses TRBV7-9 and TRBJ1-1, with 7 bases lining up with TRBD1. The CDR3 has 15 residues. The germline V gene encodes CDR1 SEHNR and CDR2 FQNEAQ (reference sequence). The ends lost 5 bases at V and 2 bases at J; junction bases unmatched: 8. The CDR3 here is CASSPKNRGNTEAFF. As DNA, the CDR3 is TGTGCCAGCAGCCCTAAAAACAGGGGAAACACTGAAGCTTTCTTT.

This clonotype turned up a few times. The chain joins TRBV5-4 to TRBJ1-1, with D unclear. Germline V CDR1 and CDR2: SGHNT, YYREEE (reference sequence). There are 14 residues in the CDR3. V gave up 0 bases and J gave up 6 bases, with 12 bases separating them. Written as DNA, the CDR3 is TGTGCCAGCAGCTTGGAGGTAAACTTTGCTGAAGCTTTCTTT. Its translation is CASSLEVNFAEAFF.

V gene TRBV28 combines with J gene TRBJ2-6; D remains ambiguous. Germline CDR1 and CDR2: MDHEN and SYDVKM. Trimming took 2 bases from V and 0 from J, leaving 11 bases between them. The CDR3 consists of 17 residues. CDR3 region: CASSLRFGSSGANVLTF. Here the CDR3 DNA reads TGTGCCAGCAGTTTAAGGTTCGGCAGCTCTGGGGCCAACGTCCTGACTTTC.

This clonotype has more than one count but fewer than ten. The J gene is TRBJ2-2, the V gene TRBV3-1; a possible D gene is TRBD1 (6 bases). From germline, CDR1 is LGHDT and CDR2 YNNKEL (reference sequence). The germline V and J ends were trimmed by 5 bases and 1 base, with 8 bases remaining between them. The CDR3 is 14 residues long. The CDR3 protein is CASSSQGNTGELFF. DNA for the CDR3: TGTGCCAGCAGCTCACAGGGGAACACCGGGGAGCTGTTTTTT.

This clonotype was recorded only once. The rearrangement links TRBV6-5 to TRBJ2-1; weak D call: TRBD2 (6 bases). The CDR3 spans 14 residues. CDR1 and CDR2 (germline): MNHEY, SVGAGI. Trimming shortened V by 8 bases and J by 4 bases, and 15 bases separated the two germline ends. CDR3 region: CASGGVADYNEQFF. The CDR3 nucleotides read TGTGCCAGCGGCGGGGTAGCGGATTACAATGAGCAGTTCTTC.